One and the same sample provided the 14 T cell receptor beta chains below, sequenced in a study of low-dose radiotherapy and immunotherapy resistance in tumors. cDNA synthesis used a TRAV/TRBV-specific primer set for both chains. The TCRs were subjected to amplification over approximately 18 PCR cycles employing a constant-region primer in conjunction with a V-primer adapter. MiXCR was run by TCRdb on the reads, yielding one entry per CDR3 protein. Counted here are 6,000 to 6,500 distinct CDR3 sequences, about 72% occurring once; the ten biggest clones make up around an eighth. Receptors were obtained from a human donor with advanced metastatic prostate, ovarian, gallbladder or colorectal cancer (not recorded which). This table probably holds off-target reads from a library built for another chain.

The gene calls are TRBV11-2 and TRBJ2-1; D could derive from TRBD1 or TRBD2 (6 bases each). The CDR3 consists of 18 residues. The germline V gene has CDR1 SGHAT and CDR2 FQNNGV. The V and J ends lost 1 base and 5 bases respectively, with 21 bases between them. The CDR3 is CASSLGTWDLRGDNEQFF. The CDR3 bases are TGTGCCAGCAGCTTAGGCACTTGGGACCTTAGGGGGGACAATGAGCAGTTCTTC.

This rearrangement joins TRBV29-1 to TRBJ2-7, with D tentatively TRBD1 or TRBD2 (5 bases each). V dropped 0 bases and J dropped 1 base, with 10 bases sitting between them. Germline CDR1 and CDR2: SQVTM and ANQGSEA. CDR3 length: 14 residues. The chain's CDR3 is CSVEDGTASYEQYF. DNA for the CDR3: TGCAGCGTTGAAGATGGGACGGCTTCCTACGAGCAGTACTTC.

This clonotype was seen more than once but under ten times. J is TRBJ2-1 and V is TRBV4-2; 7 positions agree with TRBD2. Losses at the gene ends were 4 bases for V and 4 bases for J; bases not matched to a gene: 10. Germline CDR1 LGHNA, CDR2 YNFKEQ. The CDR3 loop spans 16 amino acids. The CDR3 DNA reads as TGTGCCAGCAGCCCTAGCGGCTCCTCTTCTTACAATGAGCAGTTCTTC. Residues: CASSPSGSSSYNEQFF.

The chain employs TRBV6-2 or TRBV6-3 and TRBJ2-2; the match to TRBD2 covers 13 bases. Germline CDR1 reads MNHEY; CDR2 reads SVGEGT. The CDR3 has 15 residues. V was pared by 6 bases and J by 7 bases, with 5 bases of the junction left unmatched. The CDR3 protein is CASSRGLAGVGELFF. Written as DNA, the CDR3 is TGTGCCAGCAGCCGCGGACTAGCGGGGGTCGGGGAGCTGTTTTTT.

The V and J genes are TRBV7-6 and TRBJ2-2; 11 nucleotides align to TRBD2. J was trimmed by 3 bases and V by 3 bases; bases with no gene match: 3. Germline V gene lookup returns CDR1 SGHVS and CDR2 FNYEAQ. The CDR3 has 16 amino acids. The CDR3 DNA reads TGTGCCAGCAGCTTGACTAGCGGGAAGTACACCGGGGAGCTGTTTTTT. It yields the protein CASSLTSGKYTGELFF.

This chain links TRBV12-5 with TRBJ1-5; maybe TRBD1 (6 bases). Between the trimmed V and J ends, which lost 2 bases and 3 bases, there was a span of 11 bases. Looked up from germline, CDR1 is LGHNT and CDR2 is FRNRAP. CDR3 length equals 15 residues. CDR3 nucleotides: TGTGCTAGTGGTTTGCCAGGGGCGCCCAATCAGCCCCAGCATTTT. It specifies CASGLPGAPNQPQHF. The whole variable domain, filled in from reference TRBV12-5 and TRBJ1-5, reads DARVTQTPRHKVTEMGQEVTMRCQPILGHNTVFWYRQTMMQGLELLAYFRNRAPLDDSGMPKDRFSAEMPDATLATLKIQPSEPRDSAVYFCASGLPGAPNQPQHFGDGTRLSIL.

The chain joins TRBV5-4 to TRBJ2-1, with 9 bases that match TRBD2. Germline CDR1 and CDR2: SGHNT and YYREEE (reference sequence). V trimming: 0 bases; J trimming: 0 bases; junction bases outside the gene matches: 1. The CDR3 has 16 amino acids. The DNA for the CDR3 is TGTGCCAGCAGCTTGGGGACTAGCGCCTCCTACAATGAGCAGTTCTTC. Translated: CASSLGTSASYNEQFF.

J is TRBJ2-2 and V is TRBV7-6; D perhaps matches TRBD1 (5 bases). Trimming left V 0 bases short and J 5 bases short, with 10 bases between. CDR1 is SGHVS, CDR2 FNYEAQ, per germline. The CDR3 runs to 15 residues. CDR3 region: CASSLATAYTGELFF. CDR3 nucleotides: TGTGCCAGCAGCTTAGCGACAGCGTATACCGGGGAGCTGTTTTTT.

J is TRBJ1-5 and V is TRBV19; the D is unclear. Deletions cut 8 bases from V and 2 bases from J, with 16 bases between. From germline, CDR1 is LNHDA and CDR2 SQIVND (reference sequence). This CDR3 has 15 residues. The CDR3 region has the DNA TGTGCCAGTTCGACGGACTGGGGAGGCAATCAGCCCCAGCATTTT. Translation gives CASSTDWGGNQPQHF.

The chain employs TRBV25-1 and TRBJ1-1, with D unresolved. This CDR3 region has 10 residues. CDR1 MGHDK and CDR2 SYGVNS come from the germline V gene. The V end lost 5 bases, the J end lost 3 bases, and 1 base lay between the germline ends. DNA of the CDR3: TGTGCCAGCAGTTACACTGAAGCTTTCTTT. Protein sequence: CASSYTEAFF. Together with reference TRBV25-1 and TRBJ1-1, the CDR3 gives the full variable domain: EADIYQTPRYLVIGTGKKITLECSQTMGHDKMYWYQQDPGMELHLIHYSYGVNSTEKGDLSSESTVSRIRTEHFPLTLESARPSHTSQYLCASSYTEAFFGQGTRLTVV.

This chain links TRBV7-9 with TRBJ2-1; no clear D gene. Trimming stripped 11 bases from V and 2 bases from J, with 16 bases between. The CDR3 length is 14 residues. The germline gives CDR1 SEHNR, CDR2 FQNEAQ (reference sequence). The CDR3 nucleotides read TGTGCCGTCCCGGGCGGAGTCCCCTACAATGAGCAGTTCTTC. Amino acid sequence: CAVPGGVPYNEQFF. Using reference TRBV7-9 and TRBJ2-1 for the parts outside the CDR3, the full variable domain is DTGVSQNPRHKITKRGQNVTFRCDPISEHNRLYWYRQTLGQGPEFLTYFQNEAQLEKSRLLSDRFSAERPKGSFSTLEIQRTEQGDSAMYLCAVPGGVPYNEQFFGPGTRLTVL.

V usage is TRBV28 and J usage is TRBJ2-1; 8 bases map to TRBD1. Germline loops: CDR1 MDHEN, CDR2 SYDVKM. The V and J ends lost 3 bases and 4 bases, in that order; junction bases with no gene match: 5. The CDR3 is 15 amino acids. This CDR3 is CASSLQGAAYNEQFF. The CDR3 DNA reads TGTGCCAGCAGTTTGCAGGGGGCCGCATACAATGAGCAGTTCTTC.

This clonotype was found a few times. The chain carries TRBV9 and TRBJ2-1; 11 bases align to TRBD2. Germline V gene data show CDR1 as SGDLS and CDR2 as YYNGEE. This CDR3 region has 16 residues. V gave up 1 base and J gave up 8 bases; unmatched junction bases: 8. The CDR3 is CASSVLTSGSRHEQFF. The CDR3 nucleotides are TGTGCCAGCAGCGTACTTACTAGCGGGAGTAGACATGAGCAGTTCTTC.

This clonotype was detected a few times. V is TRBV7-8 and J is TRBJ1-1; D may be TRBD1 (5 bases). V lost 5 bases and J lost 10, with 17 bases in between. Per germline, CDR1 SGHVS and CDR2 FQNEAQ. The CDR3 runs 13 residues. In nucleotides, the CDR3 is TGTGCCAGCAGCCACGCCGGGACTGTCGGAGCTTTCTTT. As protein: CASSHAGTVGAFF.